A selection of T cell receptor beta chains follows, all from one sample in a study of cytomegalovirus exposure and HLA in healthy donors. Generated by immunoSEQ multiplex PCR, the TCRdb table keeps only in-frame clones and is missing some. Its listing shows roughly 35,000 clones. Sequenced input: PBMCs. The receptors were sampled from a woman aged 40 to 50 in good health and CMV-seropositive. CDR3s include the opening cysteine and the closing phenylalanine or tryptophan. The D gene is left open where the match is weak.

TRBJ2-7	TRBV4-2	TRBD2	CASSPTVGREAYEQYF	TGTGCCAGCAGCCCCACGGTAGGGAGGGAGGCCTACGAGCAGTACTTC
TRBJ2-2	TRBV9	-	CASSVAGSTGELFF	TGTGCCAGCAGCGTAGCAGGGTCCACCGGGGAGCTGTTTTTT
TRBJ2-3	TRBV10-3	-	CAISPGLVVGATQYF	TGTGCCATCAGTCCCGGACTAGTGGTGGGGGCTACGCAGTATTTT
TRBJ2-5	TRBV5-1	TRBD2	CASSKGPGTSGRGETQYF	TGCGCCAGCAGCAAAGGTCCCGGGACTAGCGGGAGAGGCGAGACCCAGTACTTC
TRBJ2-1	TRBV6-5	TRBD2	CASSVVAGYNEQFF	TGTGCCAGCAGTGTGGTAGCGGGTTACAATGAGCAGTTCTTC
TRBJ2-7	TRBV18	TRBD1	CASSADRGTYEQYF	TGTGCCAGCTCTGCGGACAGGGGAACCTACGAGCAGTACTTC
TRBJ2-7	TRBV5-1	TRBD2	CASSPSSGSFYEQYF	TGCGCCAGCAGCCCCTCTAGCGGGAGTTTCTACGAGCAGTACTTC
TRBJ2-7	TRBV18	TRBD2	CASSPWRLAGTYEQYF	TGTGCCAGCTCACCATGGAGACTAGCGGGGACCTACGAGCAGTACTTC
TRBJ2-7	TRBV2	-	CASNRGTYEQYF	TGTGCCAGCAATCGAGGAACCTACGAGCAGTACTTC
TRBJ1-1	TRBV29-1	TRBD1	CSVRLRQGETEAFF	TGCAGCGTACGACTTAGACAGGGAGAGACTGAAGCTTTCTTT
TRBJ2-7	TRBV6-1	-	CASSEQGRWAYEQYF	TGTGCCAGCAGTGAACAGGGAAGGTGGGCCTACGAGCAGTACTTC
TRBJ1-1	TRBV13	-	CASRPGGGPPEAFF	TGTGCCAGCAGGCCTGGGGGGGGCCCTCCTGAAGCTTTCTTT
TRBJ1-5	TRBV5-1	-	CASSLAGEQPQHF	TGCGCCAGCAGCTTGGCAGGGGAACAGCCCCAGCATTTT
TRBJ2-7	TRBV13	TRBD2	CASSYLAGGREQYF	TGTGCCAGCAGCTATCTAGCGGGAGGTAGGGAGCAGTACTTC
TRBJ2-5	TRBV19	TRBD1	CASTNIRDREETQYF	TGTGCCAGTACCAATATTCGGGACAGGGAAGAGACCCAGTACTTC
TRBJ1-2	TRBV28	TRBD1	CASSPPGQGAHLSGYTF	TGTGCCAGCAGCCCACCGGGACAGGGGGCGCACCTATCTGGCTACACCTTC
TRBJ1-2	TRBV6-5	-	CASSKLEGASYGYTF	TGTGCCAGCTCCAAGTTGGAGGGAGCTTCTTATGGCTACACCTTC
TRBJ1-1	TRBV18	TRBD1	CASSLGQGNTEAFF	TGTGCCAGCTCACTCGGACAGGGAAACACTGAAGCTTTCTTT
TRBJ2-1	TRBV9	TRBD2	CASSVDPGGPWNEQFF	TGTGCCAGCAGCGTAGACCCGGGAGGGCCCTGGAATGAGCAGTTCTTC
TRBJ2-5	TRBV30	-	CAWTSQETQYF	TGTGCCTGGACTAGCCAAGAGACCCAGTACTTC
TRBJ1-5	TRBV28	-	CASSLSWPQHF	TGTGCCAGCAGTTTGTCCTGGCCCCAGCATTTT
TRBJ2-3	TRBV14	TRBD2	CASSQSPGGKQYF	TGTGCCAGCAGCCAATCCCCGGGGGGGAAGCAGTATTTT